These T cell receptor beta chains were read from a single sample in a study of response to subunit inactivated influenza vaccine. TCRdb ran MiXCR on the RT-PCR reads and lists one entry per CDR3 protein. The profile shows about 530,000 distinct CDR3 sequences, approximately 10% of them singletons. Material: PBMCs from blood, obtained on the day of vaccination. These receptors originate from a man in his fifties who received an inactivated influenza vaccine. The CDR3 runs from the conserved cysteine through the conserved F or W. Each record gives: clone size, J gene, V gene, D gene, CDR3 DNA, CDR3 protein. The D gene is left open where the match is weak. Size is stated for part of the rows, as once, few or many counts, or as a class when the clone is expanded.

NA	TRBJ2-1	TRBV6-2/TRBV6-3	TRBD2	TGTGCCAGCAGGAACCTTGGACTAGCGGGGGCCTCCTACAATGAGCAGTTCTTC	CASRNLGLAGASYNEQFF
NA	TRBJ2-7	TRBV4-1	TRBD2	TGCGCCAGCAGCCAAGCCTCGCCTCGGGGACTAGCGGGAGTGGCCACCTACGAGCAGTACTTC	CASSQASPRGLAGVATYEQYF
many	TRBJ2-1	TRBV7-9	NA	TGTGCCAGCAGCTTAGTTCTCCAGGGAAGGTACAATGAGCAGTTCTTC	CASSLVLQGRYNEQFF
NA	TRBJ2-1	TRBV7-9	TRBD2	TGTGCCAGCAGCGAAGGGACTAGCGGGAGTCTTAATGAGCAGTTCTTC	CASSEGTSGSLNEQFF
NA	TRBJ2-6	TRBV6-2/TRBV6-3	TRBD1	TGTGCCAGCAGTTACTCGCTGAAGTACTTGCGGGACAGGGATACCGGGGCCAACGTCCTGACTTTC	CASSYSLKYLRDRDTGANVLTF
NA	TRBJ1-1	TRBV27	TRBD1	TGTGCCAGCTTACGGACAGGGAACACTGAAGCTTTCTTT	CASLRTGNTEAFF
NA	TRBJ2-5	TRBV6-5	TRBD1	TGTGCCAGCAGTTACCTTCCAAACAGGGGGCCCCAAGAGACCCAGTACTTC	CASSYLPNRGPQETQYF
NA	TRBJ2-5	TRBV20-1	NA	TGCAGTGCTAGAGTCCCCGAGGGGCGATTTGAAGAGACCCAGTACTTC	CSARVPEGRFEETQYF
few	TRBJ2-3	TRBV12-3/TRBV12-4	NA	TGTGCCAGCAGTTTAGGCGCACAGGGGAGGACAGATACGCAGTATTTT	CASSLGAQGRTDTQYF
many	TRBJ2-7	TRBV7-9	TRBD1	TGTGCCAGCAGCTTAAGGCGACAGGGCGGAATGGACGAGCAGTACTTC	CASSLRRQGGMDEQYF
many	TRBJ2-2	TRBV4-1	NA	TGCGCCAGCAGCCAAGGACACAGGGACACCGGGGAGCTGTTTTTT	CASSQGHRDTGELFF
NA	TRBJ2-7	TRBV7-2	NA	TGTGCCAGCAGCCTTAAGGGACATTTCTACGGGTACGAGCAGTACTTC	CASSLKGHFYGYEQYF
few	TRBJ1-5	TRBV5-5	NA	TGTGCCAGCAGCTCGGACAGATTCAATCAGCCCCAGCATTTT	CASSSDRFNQPQHF
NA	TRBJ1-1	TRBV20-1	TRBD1	TGCAGTGCGGATCAGACAGGGGACACTGAAGCTTTCTTT	CSADQTGDTEAFF
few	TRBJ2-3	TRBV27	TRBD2	TGTGCCAGCAGTTTAAAGACTAGCGGGAGTTTCACAGATACGCAGTATTTT	CASSLKTSGSFTDTQYF
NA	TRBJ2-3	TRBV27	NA	TGTGCCAGCAGCTTTCCAAACACAGATACGCAGTATTTT	CASSFPNTDTQYF
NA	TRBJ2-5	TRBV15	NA	TGTGCCACCAGCAGAGTAACCCGAGGGGAGACCCAGTACTTC	CATSRVTRGETQYF
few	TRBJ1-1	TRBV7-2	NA	TGTGCCAGCAGCCTAGGTGACATCACTGAAGCTTTCTTT	CASSLGDITEAFF
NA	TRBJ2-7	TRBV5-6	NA	TGTGCCAGCAGCTGGGGTAGCGCCTACGAGCAGTACTTC	CASSWGSAYEQYF
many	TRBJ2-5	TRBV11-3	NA	TGTGCCAGCAGCTTACGGGAGAGTGAAGAGACCCAGTACTTC	CASSLRESEETQYF
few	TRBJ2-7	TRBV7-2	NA	TGTGCCAGCAGCTTCGGAACCGGGACGGCGAACGAGCAGTACTTC	CASSFGTGTANEQYF
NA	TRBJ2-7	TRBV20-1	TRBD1	TGCAGTGCTAGGGGGACAGGGGGCGCGGGGTACGAGCAGTACTTC	CSARGTGGAGYEQYF
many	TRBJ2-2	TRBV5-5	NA	TGTGCCAGCAGCTTGGGGGGCACGAGGGGCGGGGAGCTGTTTTTT	CASSLGGTRGGELFF
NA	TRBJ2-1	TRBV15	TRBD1	TGTGCCACCAGGGACAGGGGCTCGAGCTCCTACAATGAGCAGTTCTTC	CATRDRGSSSYNEQFF
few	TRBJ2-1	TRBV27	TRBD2	TGTGCCAGCAGTTTGGGGGGACTAGCAGGAAAGGGGAATGAGCAGTTCTTC	CASSLGGLAGKGNEQFF
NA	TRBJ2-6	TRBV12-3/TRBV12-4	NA	TGTGCCAGCAGTGCGCAGGGTGGGGCCAACGTCCTGACTTTC	CASSAQGGANVLTF
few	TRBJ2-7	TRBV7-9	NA	TGTGCCAGCAGCTTTGTTCCGGAGAGCGGTACCTACGAGCAGTACTTC	CASSFVPESGTYEQYF
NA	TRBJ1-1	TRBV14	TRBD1	TGTGCCAGCAGCCAGGCTACAGGGGGCACTGAAGCTTTCTTT	CASSQATGGTEAFF
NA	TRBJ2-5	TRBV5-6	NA	TGTGCCAGCAGCCCCTGGGAACAAGAAGAGACCCAGTACTTC	CASSPWEQEETQYF
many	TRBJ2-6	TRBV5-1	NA	TGTGCCAGCAGTTTAGGAGGGACTGGGGCCAACGTCCTGACTTTC	CASSLGGTGANVLTF
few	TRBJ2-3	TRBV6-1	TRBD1	TGTGCCAGCACCCACAGGGGTCAGGGTCGCAGGGATACGCAGTATTTT	CASTHRGQGRRDTQYF
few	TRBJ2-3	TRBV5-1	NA	TGCGCCAGCAGCTCGGACGCAGATACGCAGTATTTT	CASSSDADTQYF
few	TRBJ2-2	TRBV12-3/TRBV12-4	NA	TGTGCCAGCAGTTTCTACGGGGCAGTCACCGGGGAGCTGTTTTTT	CASSFYGAVTGELFF
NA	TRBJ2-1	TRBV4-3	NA	TGCGCCAGCAGCCAAGATTCTGGGGCGACTGCTAATGAGCAGTTCTTC	CASSQDSGATANEQFF
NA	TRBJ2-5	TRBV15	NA	TGTGCCACCAGCCACTCTGGCGGGGTAGAGACCCAGTACTTC	CATSHSGGVETQYF
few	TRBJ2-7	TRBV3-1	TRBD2	TGTGCCAGCAGCCAAGTGGGCAGCGGGAGCCCCTACGAGCAGTACTTC	CASSQVGSGSPYEQYF
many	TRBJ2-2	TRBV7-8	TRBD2	TGTGCCAGCAGCTCAAAACCCGGACTAGCGGGAGTAGTCACCGGGGAGCTGTTTTTT	CASSSKPGLAGVVTGELFF
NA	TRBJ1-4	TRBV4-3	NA	TGCGCCAGCAGCCCCATGGTGGTTCATCTTAATGAGAAACTGTTTTTT	CASSPMVVHLNEKLFF
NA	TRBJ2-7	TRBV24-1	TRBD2	TGTGCCACCAGTGAGTACTTACTAGCGGGAGGGGACTACGAGCAGTACTTC	CATSEYLLAGGDYEQYF
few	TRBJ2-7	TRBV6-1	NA	TGTGCCAGCAGTCAAACCTGGACTGCGTCCTACGAGCAGTACTTC	CASSQTWTASYEQYF
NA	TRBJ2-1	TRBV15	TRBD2	TGTGCCACCAGACCGGGACTAGCGAGGGAGCAGTTCTTC	CATRPGLAREQFF
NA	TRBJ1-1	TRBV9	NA	TGTGCCAGCAGCGTAGTAGAGGGGGTTCCAGCTTTCTTT	CASSVVEGVPAFF
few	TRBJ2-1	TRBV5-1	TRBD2	TGCGCCAGCATAGGCGGGGGGGCCGGAAATGAGCAGTTCTTC	CASIGGGAGNEQFF
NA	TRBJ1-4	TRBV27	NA	TGTGCCAGCAGTTTAGCGGTGATGGGAAAACTGTTTTTT	CASSLAVMGKLFF
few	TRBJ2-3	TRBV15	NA	TGTGCCACCTTGGGCGGGGGCACAGATACGCAGTATTTT	CATLGGGTDTQYF